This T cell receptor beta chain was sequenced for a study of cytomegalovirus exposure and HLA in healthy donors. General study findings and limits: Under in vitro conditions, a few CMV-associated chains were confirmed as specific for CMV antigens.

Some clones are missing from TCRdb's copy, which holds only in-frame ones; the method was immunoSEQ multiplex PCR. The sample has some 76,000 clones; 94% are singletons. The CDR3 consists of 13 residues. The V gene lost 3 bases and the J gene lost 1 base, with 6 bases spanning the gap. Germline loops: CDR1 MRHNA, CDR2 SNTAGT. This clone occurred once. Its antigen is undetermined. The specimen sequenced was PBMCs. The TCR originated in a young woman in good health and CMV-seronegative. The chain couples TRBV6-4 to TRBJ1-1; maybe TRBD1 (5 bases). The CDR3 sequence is CASSEQENTEAFF. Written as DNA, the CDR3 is TGTGCCAGCAGTGAACAGGAGAACACTGAAGCTTTCTTT.